This T cell receptor beta chain was recorded in a study of cytomegalovirus exposure and HLA in healthy donors. Comment on this clone: Its matching antigen is unknown.

CDR3 size: 18 residues. The PCR was carried out with 60 Vbeta primers and 13 Jbeta primers. Measured with immunoSEQ multiplex PCR; TCRdb has only the in-frame clones, and not every one. The repertoire table contains 77,000 or so clones. Findings and limits, study-wide: The authors enumerated around 150 TCR beta chains as linked to cytomegalovirus. The authors later found most CMV-associated TCR beta chains appeared HLA-restricted.

The chain uses TRBV21-1 and TRBJ2-1; TRBD2 is taken as the D call from the table, unchecked against the DNA. TRBV21-1 is labeled a pseudogene. The sequencing input was PBMCs. The TCR was taken from a man aged 25 to 40 in good health and CMV-seronegative. CDR3 residues: CASSQSPHREVKGNEQFF. The DNA of the CDR3 is TGTGCCAGCAGCCAATCGCCTCACCGGGAAGTCAAGGGCAATGAGCAGTTCTTC.